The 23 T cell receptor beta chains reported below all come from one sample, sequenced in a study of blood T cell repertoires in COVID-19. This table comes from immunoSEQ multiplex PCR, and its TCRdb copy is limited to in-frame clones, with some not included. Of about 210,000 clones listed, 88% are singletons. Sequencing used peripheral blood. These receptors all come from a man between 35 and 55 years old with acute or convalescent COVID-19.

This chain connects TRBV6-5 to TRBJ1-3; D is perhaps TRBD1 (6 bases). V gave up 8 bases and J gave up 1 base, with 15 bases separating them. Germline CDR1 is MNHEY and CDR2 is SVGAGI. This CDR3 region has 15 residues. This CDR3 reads CASLGHLLSGNTIYF. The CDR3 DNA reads TGTGCCAGCCTGGGACATCTACTATCTGGAAACACCATATATTTT.

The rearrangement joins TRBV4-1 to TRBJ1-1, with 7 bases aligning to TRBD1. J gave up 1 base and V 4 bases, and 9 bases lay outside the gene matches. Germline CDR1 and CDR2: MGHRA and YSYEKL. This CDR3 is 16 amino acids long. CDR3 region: CASSPTVGQWNTEAFF. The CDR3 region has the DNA TGCGCCAGCAGCCCGACGGTGGGACAGTGGAACACTGAAGCTTTCTTT.

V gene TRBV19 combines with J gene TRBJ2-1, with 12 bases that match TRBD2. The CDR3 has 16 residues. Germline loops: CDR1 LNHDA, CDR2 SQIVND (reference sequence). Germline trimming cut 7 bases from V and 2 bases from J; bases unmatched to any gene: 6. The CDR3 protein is CASTSLAGGPYNEQFF. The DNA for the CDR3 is TGTGCCAGTACCTCCCTAGCGGGAGGGCCCTACAATGAGCAGTTCTTC.

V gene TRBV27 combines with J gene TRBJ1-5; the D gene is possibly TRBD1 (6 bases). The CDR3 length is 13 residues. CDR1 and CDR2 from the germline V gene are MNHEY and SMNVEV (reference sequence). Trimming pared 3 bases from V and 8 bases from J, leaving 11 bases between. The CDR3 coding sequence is TGTGCCAGCAGTTTGCGGGGGCTAGAGCCCCAGCATTTT. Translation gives CASSLRGLEPQHF.

The CDR3 bases are TGTGCCAGCAGTAGCGGTCGGGGGATTGGGGGCTACACCTTC. Protein sequence: CASSSGRGIGGYTF. The V call is TRBV6-6, the J call TRBJ1-2; D is possibly TRBD1 (5 bases). Trimming removed 5 bases at V and 8 bases at J, with 18 bases between. The germline V gene has CDR1 MNHNY and CDR2 SVGAGI (reference sequence). This CDR3 contains 14 residues.

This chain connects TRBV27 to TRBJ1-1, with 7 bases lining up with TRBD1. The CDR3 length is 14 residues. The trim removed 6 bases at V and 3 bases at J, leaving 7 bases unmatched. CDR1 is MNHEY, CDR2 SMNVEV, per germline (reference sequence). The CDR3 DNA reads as TGTGCCAGCAGCATCCAGGGGGGCGACACTGAAGCTTTCTTT. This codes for CASSIQGGDTEAFF.

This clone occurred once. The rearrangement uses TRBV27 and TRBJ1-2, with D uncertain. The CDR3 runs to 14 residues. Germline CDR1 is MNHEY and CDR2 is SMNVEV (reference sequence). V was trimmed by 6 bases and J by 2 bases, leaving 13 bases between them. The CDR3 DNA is TGTGCCAGCAGAATAGGCGCGGGGAACTATGGCTACACCTTC. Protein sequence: CASRIGAGNYGYTF.

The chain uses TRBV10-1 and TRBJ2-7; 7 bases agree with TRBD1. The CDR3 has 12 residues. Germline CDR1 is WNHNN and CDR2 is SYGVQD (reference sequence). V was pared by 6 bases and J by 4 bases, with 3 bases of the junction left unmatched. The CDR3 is CASRGDSYEQYF. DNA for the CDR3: TGCGCCAGCAGAGGGGACAGTTACGAGCAGTACTTC.

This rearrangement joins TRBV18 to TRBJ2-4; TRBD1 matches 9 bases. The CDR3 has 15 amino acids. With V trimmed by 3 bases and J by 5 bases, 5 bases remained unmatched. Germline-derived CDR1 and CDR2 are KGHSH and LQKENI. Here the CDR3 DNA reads TGTGCCAGCTCACCGGGACAGGGAGGGCAAAACATTCAGTACTTC. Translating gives CASSPGQGGQNIQYF.

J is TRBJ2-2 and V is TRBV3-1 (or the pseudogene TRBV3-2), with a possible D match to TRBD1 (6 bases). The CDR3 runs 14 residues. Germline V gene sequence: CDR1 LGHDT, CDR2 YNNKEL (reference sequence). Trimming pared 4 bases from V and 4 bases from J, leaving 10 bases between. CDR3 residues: CASSRDTTTGELFF. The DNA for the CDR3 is TGTGCCAGCAGCCGGGACACGACCACCGGGGAGCTGTTTTTT.

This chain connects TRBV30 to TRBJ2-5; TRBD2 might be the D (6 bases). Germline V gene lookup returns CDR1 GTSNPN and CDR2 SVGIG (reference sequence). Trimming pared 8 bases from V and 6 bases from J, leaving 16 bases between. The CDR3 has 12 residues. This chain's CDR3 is CAAGLSGQTQYF. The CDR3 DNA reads TGTGCCGCGGGACTGAGCGGCCAGACCCAGTACTTC.

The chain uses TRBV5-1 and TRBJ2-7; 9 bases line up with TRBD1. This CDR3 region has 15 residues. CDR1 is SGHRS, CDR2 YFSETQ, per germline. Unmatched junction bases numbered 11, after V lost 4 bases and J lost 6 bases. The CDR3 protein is CASSQAGQGLVEQYF. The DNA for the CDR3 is TGCGCCAGCAGCCAGGCGGGACAGGGATTGGTCGAGCAGTACTTC.

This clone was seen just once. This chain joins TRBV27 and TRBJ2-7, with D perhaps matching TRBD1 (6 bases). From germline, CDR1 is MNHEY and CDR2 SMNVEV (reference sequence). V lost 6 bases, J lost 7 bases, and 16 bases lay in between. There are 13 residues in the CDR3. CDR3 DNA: TGTGCCAGCAGAATGACAGGAACGTGGGAGCAGTACTTC. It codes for CASRMTGTWEQYF.

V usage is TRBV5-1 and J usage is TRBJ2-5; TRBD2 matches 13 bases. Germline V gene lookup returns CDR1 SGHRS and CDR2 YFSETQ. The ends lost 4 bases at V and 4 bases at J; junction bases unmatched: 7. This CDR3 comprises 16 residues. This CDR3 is CASSTGTSGAGETQYF. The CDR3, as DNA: TGCGCCAGCAGCACCGGGACTAGCGGGGCTGGAGAGACCCAGTACTTC. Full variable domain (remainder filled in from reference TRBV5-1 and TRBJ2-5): KAGVTQTPRYLIKTRGQQVTLSCSPISGHRSVSWYQQTPGQGLQFLFEYFSETQRNKGNFPGRFSGRQFSNSRSEMNVSTLELGDSALYLCASSTGTSGAGETQYFGPGTRLLVL.

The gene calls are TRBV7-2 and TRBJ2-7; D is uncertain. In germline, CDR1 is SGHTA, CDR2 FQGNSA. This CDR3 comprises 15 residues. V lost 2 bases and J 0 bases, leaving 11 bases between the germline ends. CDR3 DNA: TGTGCCAGCAGCTTATCCCGTCTAGTCTCCTACGAGCAGTACTTC. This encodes CASSLSRLVSYEQYF.

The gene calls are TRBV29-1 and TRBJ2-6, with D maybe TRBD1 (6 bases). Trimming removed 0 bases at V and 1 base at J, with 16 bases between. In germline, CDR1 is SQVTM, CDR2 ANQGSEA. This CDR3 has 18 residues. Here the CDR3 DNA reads TGCAGCGTTGAAGACCCGAGGGGGTTCCTTTCTGGGGCCAACGTCCTGACTTTC. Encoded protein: CSVEDPRGFLSGANVLTF.

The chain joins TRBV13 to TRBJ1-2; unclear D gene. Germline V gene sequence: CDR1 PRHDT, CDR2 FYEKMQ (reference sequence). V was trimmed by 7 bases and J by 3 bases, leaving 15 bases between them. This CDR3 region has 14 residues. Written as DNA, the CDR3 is TGTGCCAGCACCCTGAGAGGTGTCGACTATGGCTACACCTTC. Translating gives CASTLRGVDYGYTF.

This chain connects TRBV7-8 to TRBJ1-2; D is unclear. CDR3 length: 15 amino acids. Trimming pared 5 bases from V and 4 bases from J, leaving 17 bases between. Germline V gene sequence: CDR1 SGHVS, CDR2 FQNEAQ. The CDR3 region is CASSPQSEGTYGYTF. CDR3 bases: TGTGCCAGCAGCCCCCAGTCGGAGGGTACCTATGGCTACACCTTC.

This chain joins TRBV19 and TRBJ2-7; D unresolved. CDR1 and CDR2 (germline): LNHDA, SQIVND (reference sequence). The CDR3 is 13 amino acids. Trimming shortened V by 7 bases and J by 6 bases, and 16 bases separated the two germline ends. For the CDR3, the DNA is TGTGCCAGTACCTCCCTCTCTACGGGCGAGCAGTACTTC. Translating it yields CASTSLSTGEQYF.

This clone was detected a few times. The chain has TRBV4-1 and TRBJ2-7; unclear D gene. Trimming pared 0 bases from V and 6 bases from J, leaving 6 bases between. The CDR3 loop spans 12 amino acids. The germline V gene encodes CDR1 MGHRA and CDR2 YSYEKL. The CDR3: CASSQDPSEQYF. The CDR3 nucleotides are TGCGCCAGCAGCCAAGATCCCAGCGAGCAGTACTTC.

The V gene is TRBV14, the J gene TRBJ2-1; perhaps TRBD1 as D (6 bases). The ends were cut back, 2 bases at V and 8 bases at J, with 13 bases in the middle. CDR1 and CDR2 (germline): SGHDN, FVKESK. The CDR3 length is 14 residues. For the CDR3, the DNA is TGTGCCAGCAGCCAAACCAGGGGTTTCGATGAGCAGTTCTTC. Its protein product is CASSQTRGFDEQFF.

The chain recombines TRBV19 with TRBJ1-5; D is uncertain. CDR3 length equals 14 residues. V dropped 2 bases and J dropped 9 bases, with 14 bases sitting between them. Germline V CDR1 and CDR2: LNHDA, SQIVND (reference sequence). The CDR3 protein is CASSIPTAPSPQHF. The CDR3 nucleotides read TGTGCCAGTAGTATACCTACAGCCCCCTCGCCCCAGCATTTT. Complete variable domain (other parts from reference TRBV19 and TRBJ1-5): DGGITQSPKYLFRKEGQNVTLSCEQNLNHDAMYWYRQDPGQGLRLIYYSQIVNDFQKGDIAEGYSVSREKKESFPLTVTSAQKNPTAFYLCASSIPTAPSPQHFGDGTRLSIL.

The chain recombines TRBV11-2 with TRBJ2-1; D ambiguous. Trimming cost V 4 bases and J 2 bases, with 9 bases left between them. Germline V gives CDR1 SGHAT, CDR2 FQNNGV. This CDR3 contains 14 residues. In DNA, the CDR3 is TGTGCCAGCAGCTCTTGGCTAGCCTACAATGAGCAGTTCTTC. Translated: CASSSWLAYNEQFF. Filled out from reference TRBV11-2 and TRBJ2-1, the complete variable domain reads EAGVAQSPRYKIIEKRQSVAFWCNPISGHATLYWYQQILGQGPKLLIQFQNNGVVDDSQLPKDRFSAERLKGVDSTLKIQPAKLEDSAVYLCASSSWLAYNEQFFGPGTRLTVL.